This T cell receptor beta chain was identified during a study of tumor-infiltrating lymphocytes in primary liver carcinoma. Study background: Patients were men and women aged 30 to 69 years.

TCR beta cDNA came from about 450 ng total RNA, primed with a constant-region primer. Libraries of TCR beta came from three nested multiplex PCR rounds with slightly modified ARM-PCR. The opening two PCR rounds, approximately 10 cycles each, paired TRBV1-TRBV30 forward primers with a C-beta reverse primer. TCRdb re-called the multiplex PCR reads with MiXCR, one entry per CDR3 protein. The sample includes roughly 78,000 distinct CDR3 sequences, 71% of them seen just once. Germline V gives CDR1 ENHRY, CDR2 SYGVKD. CDR3 length equals 12 residues. Deletions cut 3 bases from V and 5 bases from J, with 5 bases between. Notes on the study in general: Tumor region pairs outstripped tumor-adjacent and tumor-blood pairs in overlap.

This clonotype was observed a handful of times. Its cognate antigen is unknown. Bulk tissue was left unsorted, and RNA and DNA were co-extracted from about 20-30 mg of it. The V and J genes are TRBV10-3 and TRBJ2-1; D unresolved. Material: liver tumor tissue from sampling region 4. The subset is: tumor region T4, right-lateral pole. This TCR derives from a woman in her fifties or sixties with primary liver carcinoma and hepatitis B virus infection. CDR3 DNA sequence: TGTGCCATCAGTGACAGCAACAATGAGCAGTTCTTC. Encoded protein: CAISDSNNEQFF.